A selection of T cell receptor beta chains follows, all from one sample in a study of response to subunit inactivated influenza vaccine. TCRdb re-called the RT-PCR reads with MiXCR, one entry per CDR3 protein. The sample has about 650,000 distinct CDR3 sequences, 15% to 17% seen once. The material sequenced was PBMCs from blood, taken roughly 12 days after vaccination. The receptor source for this set is a man between 45 and 60 years old who received an inactivated influenza vaccine. Both conserved end residues are part of each CDR3. D genes are given only for firm matches. Some rows have no size entry. The others give once, few or many, or a class for an expanded clone.

v_call	clone_size	d_call	j_call	cdr3_nt	cdr3_aa
TRBV6-1	-	-	TRBJ2-2	TGTGCCAGCAGAGGGCAGGGGGGTGCCGGGGAGCTGTTTTTT	CASRGQGGAGELFF
TRBV5-4	-	-	TRBJ2-2	TGTGCCAGCAGCTTGGAAGGGGCGAAGTACACCGGGGAGCTGTTTTTT	CASSLEGAKYTGELFF
TRBV11-1	few	-	TRBJ2-7	TGTGCCAGCAGACAAACTCGGGCCGACTACTACGAGCAGTACTTC	CASRQTRADYYEQYF
TRBV30	-	-	TRBJ2-7	TGTGCCTGGAGCAAGGGGAACGAGCAGTACTTC	CAWSKGNEQYF
TRBV6-2/TRBV6-3	-	-	TRBJ1-4	TGTGCCAGCACCGCGACAGCAACTAATGAAAAACTGTTTTTT	CASTATATNEKLFF
TRBV29-1	few	-	TRBJ1-2	TGCAGCGCGAGCACCAACCGGGACACTGGCTACACCTTC	CSASTNRDTGYTF
TRBV10-1	few	-	TRBJ2-1	TGCGCCAGCAGTGCGGGACACCCCCCCTACAATGAGCAGTTCTTC	CASSAGHPPYNEQFF
TRBV20-1	-	TRBD1	TRBJ1-1	TGCAGTGCTAGACACACCGGGACAGGGGGACCTGAAGCTTTCTTT	CSARHTGTGGPEAFF
TRBV7-9	-	TRBD1	TRBJ2-2	TGTGCCAGCAGCTCCCGAAGACAGGGGGCGGGAACCGGGGAGCTGTTTTTT	CASSSRRQGAGTGELFF
TRBV28	once	-	TRBJ1-5	TGTGCCAGCAGTTTTTGGTTTAGTAGCAATCAGCCCCAGCATTTT	CASSFWFSSNQPQHF
TRBV6-5	once	-	TRBJ2-5	TGTGCCAGCAGTTACTTCCGTTCCCAAGAGACCCAGTACTTC	CASSYFRSQETQYF
TRBV28	-	TRBD2	TRBJ2-7	TGTGCCAGCAGTTTACTCTCAGCGGGAGGCCCCTACGAGCAGTACTTC	CASSLLSAGGPYEQYF
TRBV6-1	few	-	TRBJ1-1	TGTGCCAGCAGTGAAAGCAGTGAAGCTTTCTTT	CASSESSEAFF
TRBV30	-	-	TRBJ2-7	TGTGCCTGGAGCAGGGCAGGGGCGGTCTCCTACGAGCAGTACTTC	CAWSRAGAVSYEQYF
TRBV12-3/TRBV12-4	-	-	TRBJ2-2	TGTGCCAGCACCCCGGTCGGCCGGGACACCGGGGAGCTGTTTTTT	CASTPVGRDTGELFF
TRBV20-1	few	TRBD2	TRBJ2-7	TGCAGTGCCAGCTTGGGCGGGAGGGCCTACGAGCAGTACTTC	CSASLGGRAYEQYF
TRBV6-1	-	-	TRBJ2-1	TGTGCCGGAAGACACCCTTCCTACAATGAGCAGTTCTTC	CAGRHPSYNEQFF
TRBV6-2/TRBV6-3	few	-	TRBJ1-5	TGTGCCAGCAGTTACTCGGCAGGTGGACAGCCCCAGCATTTT	CASSYSAGGQPQHF